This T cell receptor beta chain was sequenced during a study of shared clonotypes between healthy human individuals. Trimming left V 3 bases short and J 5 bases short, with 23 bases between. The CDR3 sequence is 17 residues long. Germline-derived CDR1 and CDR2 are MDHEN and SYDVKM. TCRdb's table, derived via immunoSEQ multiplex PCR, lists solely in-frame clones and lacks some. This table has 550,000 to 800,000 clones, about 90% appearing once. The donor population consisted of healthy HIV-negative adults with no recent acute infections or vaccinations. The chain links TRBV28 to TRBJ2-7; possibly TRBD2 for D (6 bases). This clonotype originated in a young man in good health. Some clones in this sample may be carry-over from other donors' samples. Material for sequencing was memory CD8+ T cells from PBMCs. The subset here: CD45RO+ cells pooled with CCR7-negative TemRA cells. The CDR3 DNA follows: TGTGCCAGCAGTTTCTTTGAGTCGGTGGGGAGGAACCACGAGCAGTACTTC. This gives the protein CASSFFESVGRNHEQYF.